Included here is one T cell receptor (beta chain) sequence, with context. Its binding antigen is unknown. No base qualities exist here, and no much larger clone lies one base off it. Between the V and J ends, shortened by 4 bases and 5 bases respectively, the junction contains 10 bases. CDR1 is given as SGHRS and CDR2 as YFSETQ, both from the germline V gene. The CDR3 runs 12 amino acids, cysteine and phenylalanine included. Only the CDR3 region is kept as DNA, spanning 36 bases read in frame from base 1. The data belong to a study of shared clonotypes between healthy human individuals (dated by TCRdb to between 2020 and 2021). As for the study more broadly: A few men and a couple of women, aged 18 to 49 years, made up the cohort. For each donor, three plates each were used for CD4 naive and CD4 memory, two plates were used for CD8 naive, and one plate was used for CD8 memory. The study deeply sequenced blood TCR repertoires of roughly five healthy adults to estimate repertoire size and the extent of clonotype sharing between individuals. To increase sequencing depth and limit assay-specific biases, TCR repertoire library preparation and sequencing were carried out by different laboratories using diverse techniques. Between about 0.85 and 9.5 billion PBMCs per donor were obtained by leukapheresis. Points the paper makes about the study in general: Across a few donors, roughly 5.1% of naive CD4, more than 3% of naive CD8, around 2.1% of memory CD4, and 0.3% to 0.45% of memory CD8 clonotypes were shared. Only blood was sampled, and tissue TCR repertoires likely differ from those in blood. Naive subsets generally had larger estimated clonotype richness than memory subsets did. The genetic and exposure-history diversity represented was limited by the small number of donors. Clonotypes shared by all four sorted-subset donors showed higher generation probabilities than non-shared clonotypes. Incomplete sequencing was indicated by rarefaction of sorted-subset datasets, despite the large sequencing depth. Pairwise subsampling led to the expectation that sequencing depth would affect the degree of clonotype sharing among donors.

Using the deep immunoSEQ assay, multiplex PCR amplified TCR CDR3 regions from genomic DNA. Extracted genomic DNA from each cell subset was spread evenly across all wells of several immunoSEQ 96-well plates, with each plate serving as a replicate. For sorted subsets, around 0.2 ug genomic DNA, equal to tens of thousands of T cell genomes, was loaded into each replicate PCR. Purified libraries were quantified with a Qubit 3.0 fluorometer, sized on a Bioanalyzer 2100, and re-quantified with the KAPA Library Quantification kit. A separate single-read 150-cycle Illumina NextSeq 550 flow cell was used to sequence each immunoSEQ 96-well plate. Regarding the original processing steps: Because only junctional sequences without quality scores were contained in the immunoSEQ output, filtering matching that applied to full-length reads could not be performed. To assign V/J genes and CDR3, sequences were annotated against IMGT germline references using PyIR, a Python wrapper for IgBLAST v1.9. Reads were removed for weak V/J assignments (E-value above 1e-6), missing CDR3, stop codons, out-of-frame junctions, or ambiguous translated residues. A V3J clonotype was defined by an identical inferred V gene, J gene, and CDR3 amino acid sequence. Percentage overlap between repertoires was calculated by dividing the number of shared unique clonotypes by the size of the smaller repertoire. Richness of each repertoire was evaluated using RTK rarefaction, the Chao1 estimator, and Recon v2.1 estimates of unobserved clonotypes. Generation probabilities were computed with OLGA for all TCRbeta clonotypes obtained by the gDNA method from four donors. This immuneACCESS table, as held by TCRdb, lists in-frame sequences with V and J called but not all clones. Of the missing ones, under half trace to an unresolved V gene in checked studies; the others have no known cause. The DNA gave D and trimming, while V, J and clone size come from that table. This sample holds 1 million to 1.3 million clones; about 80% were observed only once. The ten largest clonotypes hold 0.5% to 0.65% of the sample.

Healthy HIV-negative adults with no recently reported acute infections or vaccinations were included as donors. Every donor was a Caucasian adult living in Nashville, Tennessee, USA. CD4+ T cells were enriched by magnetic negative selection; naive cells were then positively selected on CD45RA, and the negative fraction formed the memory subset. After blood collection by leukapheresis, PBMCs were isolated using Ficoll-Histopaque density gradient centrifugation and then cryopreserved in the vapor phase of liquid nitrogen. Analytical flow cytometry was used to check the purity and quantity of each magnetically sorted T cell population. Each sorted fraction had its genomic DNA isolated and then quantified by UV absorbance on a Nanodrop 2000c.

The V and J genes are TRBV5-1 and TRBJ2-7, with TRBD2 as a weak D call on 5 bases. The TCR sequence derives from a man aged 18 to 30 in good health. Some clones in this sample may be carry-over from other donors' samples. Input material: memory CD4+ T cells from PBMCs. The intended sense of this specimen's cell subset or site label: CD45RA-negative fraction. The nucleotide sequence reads TGCGCCAGCAGCGGAGAGGGTAACGAGCAGTACTTC. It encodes CASSGEGNEQYF.